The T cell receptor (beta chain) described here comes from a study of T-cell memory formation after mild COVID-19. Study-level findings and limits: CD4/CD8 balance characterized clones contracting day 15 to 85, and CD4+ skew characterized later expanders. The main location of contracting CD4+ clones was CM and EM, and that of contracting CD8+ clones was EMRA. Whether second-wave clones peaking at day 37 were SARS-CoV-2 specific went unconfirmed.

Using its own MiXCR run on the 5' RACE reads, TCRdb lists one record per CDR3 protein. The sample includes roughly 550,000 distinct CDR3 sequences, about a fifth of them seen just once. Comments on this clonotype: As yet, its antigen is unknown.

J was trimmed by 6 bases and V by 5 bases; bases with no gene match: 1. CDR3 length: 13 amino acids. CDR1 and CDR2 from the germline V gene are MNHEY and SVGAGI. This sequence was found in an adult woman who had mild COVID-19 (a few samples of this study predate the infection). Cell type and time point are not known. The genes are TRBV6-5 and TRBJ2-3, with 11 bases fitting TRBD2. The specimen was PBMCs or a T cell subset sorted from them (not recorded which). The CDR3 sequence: CASSRTSGDTQYF. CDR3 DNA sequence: TGTGCCAGCAGTCGGACTAGCGGGGATACGCAGTATTTT.